One sample yielded the 29 T cell receptor beta chains listed below, sequenced in a study of T cells after yellow fever vaccination. TCRdb redid the calling of the 5' RACE reads with MiXCR, one entry per CDR3 protein. The sample yields fewer than 650,000 distinct CDR3 sequences, 21% seen once. Here the sequenced sample was PBMCs, taken less than 25 days after the first yellow fever vaccination. The receptors here all came from a young man who received the YFV17D yellow fever vaccine.

The chain links TRBV28 to TRBJ1-2; 10 nucleotides line up with TRBD1. This CDR3 has 15 residues. In germline, CDR1 is MDHEN, CDR2 SYDVKM. V gave up 8 bases and J gave up 4 bases; unmatched junction bases: 10. The CDR3 here is CASAPPGQGSYGYTF. The CDR3 DNA follows: TGTGCCAGCGCCCCCCCGGGACAGGGGTCCTATGGCTACACCTTC.

V and J are TRBV4-1 and TRBJ2-7; D remains ambiguous. Germline-derived CDR1 and CDR2 are MGHRA and YSYEKL. This CDR3 comprises 17 residues. Trimming stripped 1 base from V and 3 bases from J, with 19 bases between. CDR3 in amino acids: CASSQGLASKPNYEQYV. CDR3 DNA: TGCGCCAGCAGCCAAGGTCTTGCCAGCAAACCAAACTACGAGCAGTACGTC.

The chain links TRBV5-3 to TRBJ1-2, with D unclear. TRBV5-3 is treated as an ORF (open reading frame) with a function not yet certain. CDR3 length: 15 residues. V dropped 8 bases and J dropped 3 bases, with 20 bases sitting between them. The CDR3 bases are TGTGCCAGGAGCCCTCGGGGTGCCCTGGACTATGGCTACACCTTC. This gives the protein CARSPRGALDYGYTF.

CDR3 sequence (DNA): TGCAGCGGGGAACCCAGGAGGGCCTCCTACAATGAGCAGTTCTTC. This codes for CSGEPRRASYNEQFF. This chain uses TRBV29-1 with TRBJ2-1; TRBD2 is a possible D gene (6 bases). This CDR3 is built from 15 residues. Trimming removed 7 bases at V and 0 bases at J, with 16 bases between. Germline values: CDR1 SQVTM, CDR2 ANQGSEA.

This clonotype appeared a few times. This chain connects TRBV12-3 or TRBV12-4 to TRBJ2-5, with no clear D. CDR3 length: 13 amino acids. V was shortened by 6 bases and J by 3 bases, with 11 bases between the two germline ends. The CDR3, as DNA: TGTGCCAGCAGATCCGAGGCCGAAGAGACCCAGTACTTC. Its translation: CASRSEAEETQYF.

This clonotype was observed many times. The genes are TRBV14 and TRBJ2-3, with TRBD1 matching 9 bases. This CDR3 has 16 residues. Germline lookup yields CDR1 SGHDN and CDR2 FVKESK. V lost 5 bases, J lost 6 bases, and 12 bases stayed unmatched. The CDR3 sequence: CASSTVQGQGVDTQYF. The CDR3 DNA reads TGTGCCAGCAGCACCGTCCAGGGACAGGGAGTCGATACGCAGTATTTT.

This chain connects TRBV2 to TRBJ2-1, with TRBD2 matching over 9 bases. The CDR3 spans 17 residues. CDR1 is SNHLY and CDR2 is FYNNEI in the germline V gene. The trim removed 11 bases at V and 4 bases at J, leaving 18 bases unmatched. CDR3 DNA sequence: TGTGCCTTCAGACCGCGGATGAGCGGGGGGCGATACAATGAGCAGTTCTTC. It encodes CAFRPRMSGGRYNEQFF.

This chain uses TRBV4-1 with TRBJ2-1; no firm D call. Germline CDR1 is MGHRA and CDR2 is YSYEKL. V lost 1 base and J 5 bases, leaving 12 bases between the germline ends. The CDR3 extends over 15 amino acids. CDR3 loop: CASSQGLAANNEQFF. The CDR3, as DNA: TGCGCCAGCAGCCAAGGGTTAGCAGCCAACAATGAGCAGTTCTTC.

The chain has TRBV5-1 and TRBJ2-7; 8 bases fit TRBD2. This CDR3 spans 15 amino acids. The V segment lost 4 bases and the J segment 0 bases; nucleotides outside the gene matches: 6. Looked up from germline, CDR1 is SGHRS and CDR2 is YFSETQ. The CDR3 region is CASSPLAESSYEQYV. The DNA of the CDR3 is TGCGCCAGCAGCCCACTAGCGGAGAGCTCCTACGAGCAGTACGTC.

This clonotype was detected a few times. This chain joins TRBV4-3 and TRBJ1-6, with a weak D call TRBD1 (5 bases). The germline CDR1 and CDR2 sequences are LGHNA and YSLEER. The germline V and J ends were trimmed by 1 base and 8 bases, with 9 bases remaining between them. The CDR3 runs 14 residues. This CDR3 reads CASSQGRGDSPLHF. CDR3 nucleotide sequence: TGCGCCAGCAGCCAAGGAAGGGGTGATTCACCCCTCCACTTT.

This chain links TRBV2 with TRBJ2-1; TRBD2 matches 12 bases. V lost 6 bases to trimming and J lost 7 bases; unmatched junction nucleotides: 7. The germline gives CDR1 SNHLY, CDR2 FYNNEI. There are 15 residues in the CDR3. CDR3 loop: CASRTSGGLGNEQFF. For the CDR3, the DNA is TGTGCCAGCAGGACTAGCGGGGGCCTAGGGAATGAGCAGTTCTTC.

The V gene is TRBV5-1, the J gene TRBJ2-1, with a tentative D call TRBD1 (6 bases). Germline V gene data show CDR1 as SGHRS and CDR2 as YFSETQ. This CDR3 has 18 residues. Deletions cut 0 bases from V and 5 bases from J, with 21 bases between. DNA for the CDR3: TGCGCCAGCAGCTTGGCCCGGACAGATCCGGGCCTCCACAATGAGCAGTTCTTC. As protein: CASSLARTDPGLHNEQFF. Based on the CDR3 plus reference TRBV5-1 and TRBJ2-1, the full variable domain is KAGVTQTPRYLIKTRGQQVTLSCSPISGHRSVSWYQQTPGQGLQFLFEYFSETQRNKGNFPGRFSGRQFSNSRSEMNVSTLELGDSALYLCASSLARTDPGLHNEQFFGPGTRLTVL.

This clonotype was detected a few times. The V call is TRBV3-1, the J call TRBJ2-1; 8 bases map to TRBD2. CDR3 length: 18 amino acids. Germline loops: CDR1 LGHDT, CDR2 YNNKEL (reference sequence). Unmatched junction bases numbered 16, after V lost 1 base and J lost 8 bases. The DNA for the CDR3 is TGTGCCAGCAGCCAAGTTTGGGCTAGCGGGCTACGACGGGATGAGCAGTTCTTC. It encodes CASSQVWASGLRRDEQFF.

The chain has TRBV19 and TRBJ2-1; tentatively, D is TRBD2 (6 bases). V was cut by 5 bases and J by 8 bases, with 13 bases left in between. Germline lookup yields CDR1 LNHDA and CDR2 SQIVND (reference sequence). The CDR3 totals 13 residues. CDR3 nucleotide sequence: TGTGCCAGTAGTGGGGGGTGGGCGGATGAGCAGTTCTTC. It translates to CASSGGWADEQFF.

This clonotype turned up a few times. This chain links TRBV7-3 with TRBJ2-1; the D gene could be TRBD1 or TRBD2 (7 bases each). Trimming stripped 5 bases from V and 10 bases from J, with 21 bases between. Germline V gene data show CDR1 as SGHTA and CDR2 as FQGTGA. The CDR3 totals 15 residues. The CDR3 region has the DNA TGTGCCAGCAGCCTGGCACAGGGGAGGGGGTGGGAGCAGTTCTTC. Its protein product is CASSLAQGRGWEQFF.

The V and J genes are TRBV28 and TRBJ1-2; D is uncertain. The CDR3 contains 13 residues. V was cut by 4 bases and J by 8 bases, with 14 bases left in between. Germline-derived CDR1 and CDR2 are MDHEN and SYDVKM. CDR3 residues: CASSYLTAGGYTF. In DNA, the CDR3 is TGTGCCAGCAGTTATCTCACAGCGGGGGGCTACACCTTC.

This clonotype has only a few counts. This chain uses TRBV4-3 with TRBJ2-7, with a weak D call TRBD2 (6 bases). The CDR3 length is 14 residues. Between the trimmed V and J ends, which lost 0 bases and 6 bases, there was a span of 12 bases. Germline values: CDR1 LGHNA, CDR2 YSLEER. CDR3 bases: TGCGCCAGCAGCCAAGAGGGACTGAGAGGCGAGCAGTACTTC. It is translated as CASSQEGLRGEQYF.

The chain carries TRBV2 and TRBJ2-6; D gene uncertain. Germline V gene lookup returns CDR1 SNHLY and CDR2 FYNNEI. This CDR3 is built from 13 residues. Trimming took off 9 bases at V and 2 bases at J, with 8 bases between the two ends. CDR3 loop: CASGIPGANVLTF. CDR3 sequence (DNA): TGTGCCAGTGGGATACCTGGGGCCAACGTCCTGACTTTC.

V gene TRBV21-1 combines with J gene TRBJ1-6; the table gives TRBD1 as D, unverified against the DNA. TRBV21-1 is flagged as a pseudogene. The CDR3 covers 17 residues. CDR3 residues: CASSTRDRGPQNSPLHF. The CDR3, as DNA: TGTGCCAGCAGCACCCGGGACAGGGGACCCCAAAATTCACCCCTCCACTTT.

This clonotype occurred many times. V usage is TRBV5-1 and J usage is TRBJ1-4, with a possible D match to TRBD1 (5 bases). Looked up from germline, CDR1 is SGHRS and CDR2 is YFSETQ. V was pared by 2 bases and J by 2 bases, with 7 bases between. CDR3 length: 14 residues. In DNA form, the CDR3 reads TGCGCCAGCAGCTTAGACAGTACTAATGAAAAACTGTTTTTT. This sequence encodes CASSLDSTNEKLFF.

This rearrangement joins TRBV20-1 to TRBJ2-3; TRBD2 is a possible D gene (6 bases). The CDR3 runs 14 residues. V gave up 3 bases and J gave up 0 bases, with 10 bases separating them. Germline loops: CDR1 DFQATT, CDR2 SNEGSKA (reference sequence). CDR3: CSASAGSSTDTQYF. Written as DNA, the CDR3 is TGCAGTGCTAGTGCGGGATCTAGCACAGATACGCAGTATTTT.

DNA for the CDR3: TGCGCCAGCAGGGACCCCTCAACTAATGAAAAACTGTTTTTT. This sequence encodes CASRDPSTNEKLFF. This chain joins TRBV10-2 and TRBJ1-4, with D unclear. V was trimmed by 6 bases and J by 0 bases, leaving 8 bases between them. This CDR3 comprises 14 residues. Germline V CDR1 and CDR2: WSHSY, SAAADI.

The rearrangement uses TRBV12-3 or TRBV12-4 and TRBJ2-7, with D unresolved. Trimming took 4 bases from V and 3 from J, leaving 19 bases between them. This CDR3 has 16 residues. The CDR3 nucleotides are TGTGCCAGCAGTTATGAGGCTGGGCCAGGTCGCTACGAGCAGTACTTC. This sequence encodes CASSYEAGPGRYEQYF.

A few counts support this clonotype. The chain carries TRBV6-1 and TRBJ1-6, with no clear D. Germline lookup yields CDR1 MNHNS and CDR2 SASEGT. The V end lost 5 bases, the J end lost 10 bases, and 9 bases lay between the germline ends. The CDR3 is 12 amino acids. This CDR3 reads CASSRRLSPLHF. The CDR3 DNA sequence: TGTGCCAGCAGTAGAAGGCTATCACCCCTCCACTTT.

This clonotype occurred many times. The rearrangement uses TRBV4-1 and TRBJ2-4; 10 bases map to TRBD1. Germline values: CDR1 MGHRA, CDR2 YSYEKL. Trimming cost V 3 bases and J 7 bases; bases outside gene matches: 6. The CDR3 covers 15 residues. The CDR3 DNA is TGCGCCAGCAGCCAGAGACAGGGGGCTGAGAACATTCAGTACTTC. As protein: CASSQRQGAENIQYF.

This clonotype has only a few counts. The chain joins TRBV20-1 to TRBJ1-2; the match to TRBD1 covers 7 bases. Germline CDR1 DFQATT, CDR2 SNEGSKA (reference sequence). CDR3 length: 11 residues. CDR3 in DNA: TGCAGGGTGGAGGGGGCTTCTGGCTACACCTTC. This codes for CRVEGASGYTF.

The chain employs TRBV6-1 and TRBJ2-3; D might be TRBD2 (6 bases). The germline V and J ends were trimmed by 7 bases and 7 bases, with 21 bases remaining between them. Germline V gene data show CDR1 as MNHNS and CDR2 as SASEGT. The CDR3 contains 15 residues. CDR3 protein: CASNPGSAGWNTQYF. The CDR3 DNA reads as TGTGCCAGCAACCCCGGGAGTGCGGGATGGAATACGCAGTATTTT.

The V gene is TRBV19, the J gene TRBJ1-5, with D possibly matching TRBD1 (5 bases). From germline, CDR1 is LNHDA and CDR2 SQIVND (reference sequence). This CDR3 contains 15 residues. Trimming cost V 4 bases and J 6 bases, with 16 bases left between them. The CDR3 reads CASSTGTFGGQPQHF. The CDR3 DNA sequence: TGTGCCAGTAGTACCGGGACCTTCGGAGGTCAGCCCCAGCATTTT.

Only a few counts were recorded for this clonotype. The chain combines TRBV5-1 with TRBJ2-3; 7 bases are a match to TRBD2. The V segment lost 1 base and the J segment 2 bases; nucleotides outside the gene matches: 4. Germline V gene data show CDR1 as SGHRS and CDR2 as YFSETQ. The CDR3 runs 15 residues. The CDR3 here is CASSLLSGVTDTQYF. The CDR3 region has the DNA TGCGCCAGCAGCTTGCTGAGCGGGGTCACAGATACGCAGTATTTT. The full variable domain, with the rest looked up from reference TRBV5-1 and TRBJ2-3, is KAGVTQTPRYLIKTRGQQVTLSCSPISGHRSVSWYQQTPGQGLQFLFEYFSETQRNKGNFPGRFSGRQFSNSRSEMNVSTLELGDSALYLCASSLLSGVTDTQYFGPGTRLTVL.